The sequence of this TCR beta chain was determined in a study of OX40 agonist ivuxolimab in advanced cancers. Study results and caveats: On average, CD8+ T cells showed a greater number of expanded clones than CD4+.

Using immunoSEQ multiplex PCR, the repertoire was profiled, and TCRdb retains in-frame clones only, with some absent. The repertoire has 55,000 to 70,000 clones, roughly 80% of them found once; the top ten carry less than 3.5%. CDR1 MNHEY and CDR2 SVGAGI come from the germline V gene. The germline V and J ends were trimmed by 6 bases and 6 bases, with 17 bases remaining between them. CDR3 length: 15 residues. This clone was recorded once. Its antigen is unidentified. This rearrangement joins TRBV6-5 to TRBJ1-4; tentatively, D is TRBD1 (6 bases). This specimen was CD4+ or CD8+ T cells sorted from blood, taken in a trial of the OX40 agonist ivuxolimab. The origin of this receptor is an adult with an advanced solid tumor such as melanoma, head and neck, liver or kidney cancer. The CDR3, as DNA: TGTGCCAGCAGCCTACAGGGTGGGATCGATGAAAAACTGTTTTTT. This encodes CASSLQGGIDEKLFF.